This TCR beta chain derives from a study of cytomegalovirus exposure and HLA in healthy donors. Findings and limits, study-wide: A likely sequencing artifact accounted for one observed cluster of highly shared sequence variants. Researchers catalogued about 160 TCR beta chains as cytomegalovirus-associated.

Trimming left V 3 bases short and J 0 bases short, with 9 bases between. Per germline, CDR1 MGHDK and CDR2 SYGVNS. The CDR3 has 15 residues. This clone qualifies as medium-sized. The antigen remains unidentified. Both 60 Vbeta primers and 13 Jbeta primers went into the PCR. The method was immunoSEQ multiplex PCR; TCRdb's version includes in-frame clones alone and lacks a portion of them. The repertoire holds tens of thousands of clones, with around three quarters as singletons. These donors counted as nominally healthy when sampled, but unrecorded immune exposures were likely. This chain joins TRBV25-1 and TRBJ2-4; D remains unclear. The sequenced sample was PBMCs. The TCR was taken from a woman aged 45-60 years in good health and CMV-seropositive. The CDR3 DNA reads as TGTGCCAGCAGTGATACGAGAAGAGCCAAAAACATTCAGTACTTC. It yields the protein CASSDTRRAKNIQYF.